The 23 T cell receptor beta chains in this list originate from one sample, sequenced in a study of blood T cell repertoires in COVID-19. The repertoire was sequenced with immunoSEQ multiplex PCR; TCRdb's copy has only in-frame clones and lacks some. The profile shows roughly 150,000 clones, under 90% of them singletons. The sample was PBMCs or T cells enriched from blood (not recorded which). The receptors come from a woman aged 18-30 years who had been exposed to COVID-19.

The chain combines TRBV18 with TRBJ1-2; D perhaps matches TRBD1 (5 bases). CDR1 is KGHSH, CDR2 LQKENI, per germline. Trimming left V 3 bases short and J 4 bases short, with 18 bases between. The CDR3 is 16 amino acids. The CDR3 DNA sequence: TGTGCCAGCTCACCGAGACAGCCCGTGGGGCGCTATGGCTACACCTTC. Translating gives CASSPRQPVGRYGYTF.

The chain joins TRBV5-1 to TRBJ2-5, with 11 bases fitting TRBD1. The J segment lost 1 base and the V segment lost 4 bases, leaving 9 bases of the junction unmatched. Germline assignment: CDR1 SGHRS and CDR2 YFSETQ. The CDR3 totals 17 residues. As DNA, the CDR3 is TGCGCCAGCAGCGCGGGACAGGGGGTGGTTTTCCAAGAGACCCAGTACTTC. This encodes CASSAGQGVVFQETQYF.

The genes are TRBV6-6 and TRBJ1-5; 7 bases line up with TRBD1. V shed 6 bases, J shed 3 bases, and the junction held 8 bases outside the gene matches. The V gene's germline CDR1 is MNHNY and CDR2 SVGAGI (reference sequence). The CDR3 sequence is 15 residues long. The CDR3 loop reads CASSRDRENNQPQHF. The CDR3 DNA is TGTGCCAGCAGCCGCGACAGGGAGAACAATCAGCCCCAGCATTTT.

Of note for this clone: Other DNA sequences in this specimen translate into the identical CDR3. This chain uses TRBV14 with TRBJ2-7, with 7 bases fitting TRBD1. The V gene end was trimmed by 1 base and the J gene end by 3 bases; junction bases not matched to a gene: 3. Germline V gene data show CDR1 as SGHDN and CDR2 as FVKESK. The CDR3 sequence is 14 residues long. The CDR3: CASSQGTGLYEQYF. The CDR3 coding sequence is TGTGCCAGCAGCCAAGGGACAGGACTCTACGAGCAGTACTTC.

This chain connects TRBV30 to TRBJ2-7, with no clear D. The germline CDR1 and CDR2 sequences are GTSNPN and SVGIG (reference sequence). The CDR3 runs 14 residues. V was shortened by 0 bases and J by 4 bases, with 13 bases between the two germline ends. CDR3 nucleotides: TGTGCCTGGAGTGTAGGTGGTCAGCGATACGAGCAGTACTTC. The encoded protein is CAWSVGGQRYEQYF.

The V call is TRBV29-1, the J call TRBJ1-1; D unclear. Germline CDR1 SQVTM, CDR2 ANQGSEA. This CDR3 contains 13 residues. V was pared by 8 bases and J by 6 bases, with 19 bases between. CDR3 coding DNA: TGCAGCCTCGAGGGAGATCAATGGGCTGAAGCTTTCTTT. Its translation: CSLEGDQWAEAFF. Full variable domain (missing parts from reference TRBV29-1 and TRBJ1-1): SAVISQKPSRDICQRGTSLTIQCQVDSQVTMMFWYRQQPGQSLTLIATANQGSEATYESGFVIDKFPISRPNLTFSTLTVSNMSPEDSSIYLCSLEGDQWAEAFFGQGTRLTVV.

CDR3 amino acids: CASSVELTRESYNEQFF. The CDR3, as DNA: TGTGCCAGCAGTGTTGAGCTGACCAGGGAATCCTACAATGAGCAGTTCTTC. This rearrangement joins TRBV2 to TRBJ2-1; TRBD1 is a possible D gene (5 bases). CDR1 and CDR2 (germline): SNHLY, FYNNEI. V shed 4 bases and J shed 1 base, with 17 bases lying between them. The CDR3 is 17 amino acids. Full variable domain (rest looked up from reference TRBV2 and TRBJ2-1): EPEVTQTPSHQVTQMGQEVILRCVPISNHLYFYWYRQILGQKVEFLVSFYNNEISEKSEIFDDQFSVERPDGSNFTLKIRSTKLEDSAMYFCASSVELTRESYNEQFFGPGTRLTVL.

The chain combines TRBV18 with TRBJ2-7; 10 nucleotides align to TRBD2. Trimming took 5 bases from V and 5 from J; bases not matched to a gene: 9. Germline V CDR1 and CDR2: KGHSH, LQKENI. This CDR3 is built from 15 residues. The CDR3 DNA is TGTGCCAGCTCATCCGGGACTAGCGTTATCCACGAGCAGTACTTC. It yields the protein CASSSGTSVIHEQYF. The full variable domain, completed using reference TRBV18 and TRBJ2-7, is NAGVMQNPRHLVRRRGQEARLRCSPMKGHSHVYWYRQLPEEGLKFMVYLQKENIIDESGMPKERFSAEFPKEGPSILRIQQVVRGDSAAYFCASSSGTSVIHEQYFGPGTRLTVT.

This chain connects TRBV18 to TRBJ1-5; 9 bases line up with TRBD1. Germline loops: CDR1 KGHSH, CDR2 LQKENI. CDR3 length: 18 residues. V gave up 3 bases and J gave up 5 bases; unmatched junction bases: 14. The CDR3 here is CASSPRPQGAMGDQPQHF. The DNA for the CDR3 is TGTGCCAGCTCACCGCGGCCACAGGGGGCGATGGGGGATCAGCCCCAGCATTTT.

V gene TRBV27 combines with J gene TRBJ2-7, with D possibly TRBD2 on 5 matching bases. The V gene lost 3 bases and the J gene lost 6 bases, with 9 bases spanning the gap. Germline CDR1 and CDR2: MNHEY and SMNVEV (reference sequence). The CDR3 consists of 12 residues. CDR3 sequence reads: CASSLPGTEQYF. In DNA, the CDR3 is TGTGCCAGCAGTTTGCCGGGAACCGAGCAGTACTTC.

This rearrangement joins TRBV13 to TRBJ2-2; 7 bases are shared with TRBD2. Trimming cost V 3 bases and J 2 bases; bases outside gene matches: 3. CDR3 length: 15 amino acids. Germline lookup yields CDR1 PRHDT and CDR2 FYEKMQ (reference sequence). CDR3 sequence (DNA): TGTGCCAGCAGCTTGGGAGGGCCCAACACCGGGGAGCTGTTTTTT. This sequence encodes CASSLGGPNTGELFF.

The table lists this clone with a count of one. The rearrangement links TRBV19 to TRBJ1-2; the match to TRBD1 covers 8 bases. Germline CDR1 is LNHDA and CDR2 is SQIVND (reference sequence). Trimming took 6 bases from V and 7 from J; bases not matched to a gene: 13. The CDR3 sequence is 15 residues long. CDR3 coding DNA: TGTGCCAGTAGGCTAAATCCGGGACAGGTTGGTGGCTACACCTTC. It encodes CASRLNPGQVGGYTF.

V usage is TRBV13 and J usage is TRBJ2-7, with D unresolved. The V end lost 6 bases, the J end lost 0 bases, and 12 bases lay between the germline ends. The germline gives CDR1 PRHDT, CDR2 FYEKMQ (reference sequence). The CDR3 contains 14 residues. CDR3 in amino acids: CASRSWRSSYEQYF. Here the CDR3 DNA reads TGTGCCAGCAGGTCATGGCGGAGCTCCTACGAGCAGTACTTC.

This clone has more than one count but fewer than ten. The rearrangement joins TRBV5-1 to TRBJ2-6, with D possibly being TRBD2 (5 bases). The V gene's germline CDR1 is SGHRS and CDR2 YFSETQ. With 5 bases removed from V and 6 bases from J, the gap between germline ends came to 12 bases. The CDR3 has 14 residues. The CDR3 sequence: CASRWGDEANVLTF. The CDR3 DNA follows: TGCGCCAGCAGATGGGGAGACGAGGCCAACGTCCTGACTTTC.

The V gene is TRBV7-3, the J gene TRBJ2-7; a weak D match, TRBD1 (6 bases). Trimming left V 5 bases short and J 6 bases short, with 14 bases between. CDR1 is SGHTA, CDR2 FQGTGA, per germline. There are 13 residues in the CDR3. This CDR3 reads CASSPGHRGEQYF. In nucleotides, the CDR3 is TGTGCCAGCAGCCCGGGACATCGCGGCGAGCAGTACTTC.

The chain recombines TRBV29-1 with TRBJ2-2, with D perhaps TRBD1 (5 bases). Germline lookup yields CDR1 SQVTM and CDR2 ANQGSEA. The V and J ends lost 4 bases and 1 base respectively, with 16 bases between them. The CDR3 has 16 residues. CDR3 loop: CSVGWTKTLNTGELFF. CDR3 DNA sequence: TGCAGCGTTGGGTGGACAAAAACCCTGAACACCGGGGAGCTGTTTTTT.

The V and J genes are TRBV5-1 and TRBJ2-2; D ambiguous. V shed 4 bases and J shed 6 bases, with 7 bases lying between them. Germline V gene sequence: CDR1 SGHRS, CDR2 YFSETQ. CDR3 length: 12 amino acids. The CDR3: CASSRTAGELFF. CDR3 sequence (DNA): TGCGCCAGCAGCCGCACTGCCGGGGAGCTGTTTTTT. The full variable domain, completed using reference TRBV5-1 and TRBJ2-2, is KAGVTQTPRYLIKTRGQQVTLSCSPISGHRSVSWYQQTPGQGLQFLFEYFSETQRNKGNFPGRFSGRQFSNSRSEMNVSTLELGDSALYLCASSRTAGELFFGEGSRLTVL.

A word on this clone: Different DNA sequences within this sample yield the same CDR3. The V call is TRBV10-3, the J call TRBJ2-1; TRBD2 might be the D (7 bases). Trimming left V 8 bases short and J 4 bases short, with 12 bases between. In germline, CDR1 is ENHRY, CDR2 SYGVKD. This CDR3 is built from 13 residues. As DNA, the CDR3 is TGTGCCATCTCAGGGGAGGGATACAATGAGCAGTTCTTC. This encodes CAISGEGYNEQFF.

The V call is TRBV9, the J call TRBJ2-1, with 8 bases matching TRBD2. V lost 0 bases to trimming and J lost 6 bases; unmatched junction nucleotides: 8. Germline values: CDR1 SGDLS, CDR2 YYNGEE. This CDR3 is built from 16 residues. The DNA for the CDR3 is TGTGCCAGCAGCGTAGTTGGTGCGGGAGGCCCCAATGAGCAGTTCTTC. This codes for CASSVVGAGGPNEQFF. The full variable domain, with the rest looked up from reference TRBV9 and TRBJ2-1, is DSGVTQTPKHLITATGQRVTLRCSPRSGDLSVYWYQQSLDQGLQFLIQYYNGEERAKGNILERFSAQQFPDLHSELNLSSLELGDSALYFCASSVVGAGGPNEQFFGPGTRLTVL.

This chain joins TRBV28 and TRBJ1-1; 8 bases fit TRBD1. The germline gives CDR1 MDHEN, CDR2 SYDVKM. This CDR3 is 15 amino acids long. The V segment lost 3 bases and the J segment 7 bases; nucleotides outside the gene matches: 10. Here the CDR3 DNA reads TGTGCCAGCAGTTTGGCCGGGACAGGTTTTATTGAAGCTTTCTTT. It codes for CASSLAGTGFIEAFF. Filled out from reference TRBV28 and TRBJ1-1, the complete variable domain reads DVKVTQSSRYLVKRTGEKVFLECVQDMDHENMFWYRQDPGLGLRLIYFSYDVKMKEKGDIPEGYSVSREKKERFSLILESASTNQTSMYLCASSLAGTGFIEAFFGQGTRLTVV.

The chain carries TRBV5-4 and TRBJ2-3; TRBD2 matches 9 bases. The CDR3 is 17 residues long. V shed 4 bases and J 5 bases; nucleotides not matched to a gene: 14. Germline V gives CDR1 SGHNT, CDR2 YYREEE (reference sequence). The CDR3 region is CASSLRAGGPELDTQYF. CDR3 sequence (DNA): TGTGCCAGCAGCCTTCGAGCGGGAGGCCCAGAATTAGATACGCAGTATTTT.

This clone was detected only a few times. This sequence joins TRBV7-2 and TRBJ2-7, with D unclear. The CDR3 sequence is 13 residues long. Trimming cost V 3 bases and J 3 bases, with 9 bases left between them. The germline CDR1 and CDR2 sequences are SGHTA and FQGNSA. The CDR3 region has the DNA TGTGCCAGCAGCTTCCCCCTAAGCTACGAGCAGTACTTC. Translated: CASSFPLSYEQYF.

V is TRBV12-3 or TRBV12-4 and J is TRBJ2-2; D uncertain. The CDR3 consists of 12 residues. Trimming cost V 7 bases and J 5 bases, with 8 bases left between them. As DNA, the CDR3 is TGTGCCAGCACCCGGGTTACCGGGGAGCTGTTTTTT. This codes for CASTRVTGELFF.